Below, one T cell receptor beta chain is given with its context. This clone was seen many times. No cognate antigen has been identified for it. Base quality data are lacking; no much larger clone is found one base away. Whole blood was collected in K2EDTA tubes by collaborating institutions according to the institutions' own protocols. For TCRbeta analysis, collaborator samples were shipped as frozen whole blood, as isolated PBMCs, or as DNA extracted from either sample type. CDR1 and CDR2, looked up from the germline V gene, are ENHRY and SYGVKD. The CDR3, cysteine through phenylalanine, is 15 amino acids long. This entry keeps only the CDR3 DNA: 45 bases, framed from base 1. Trimming removed 0 bases from V and 6 bases from J, leaving 12 bases between the germline ends. The data originate from a study of blood T cell repertoires in COVID-19 (dated by TCRdb to about 2020). In terms of the full investigation: Samples from collaborators originated in the United States, Italy and Spain and spanned both the acute and convalescent phases of COVID-19. The dataset comprised deeply sampled blood TCRbeta repertoires from subjects exposed to, actively infected with, or recovered from COVID-19. The sample metadata nearly always contained a de-identified subject ID, COVID-19 status, age in years and sex. The material from the prospective study consisted of cDNA or gDNA derived from T cells, B-cell-depleted T cells, or PBMCs. The samples were drawn from two sources: the first 160 participants of the ongoing ImmuneRACE study, and 950 to 1,500 subjects contributed by 6 global collaborators. HLA class I and class II types, where available, came from metadata supplied by the sample provider rather than from assay-based typing. A freely available public database, intended as a resource for researchers studying the immune response to SARS-CoV-2, is where the repertoires were released. Results the study describes overall, beyond this receptor: The quantity of clinical and demographic metadata differed by source and by participant and was supplied without curation.

TCRbeta CDR3 regions were amplified from genomic DNA using the immunoSEQ Assay, a bias-controlled multiplex PCR. The source study handled its data this way. Nucleated cell counts per sample were estimated from amplification of reference gene primers within the assay. To quantify the absolute abundance of each unique TCRbeta CDR3 rearrangement, sequence reads were collapsed and filtered. Productive Simpson clonality was computed per sample as the square root of Simpson's diversity index over productive rearrangements. TCRdb re-hosts the immuneACCESS table, in-frame sequences only. Its copies lack some clones; in the studies checked, an unresolved V gene accounts for under half of them, and the cause for the rest is not known. V, J and clone size were drawn from that table, and D and trimming were deduced from the DNA. The sample records roughly 69,000 clones, roughly 80% of which are singletons. The ten largest clones capture roughly a tenth of the sample.

This receptor was taken from a woman aged 45 to 65 with acute or convalescent COVID-19. The sequence links TRBV10-3 to TRBJ2-1; the D gene is perhaps TRBD1, on 5 matching bases. Material for sequencing was peripheral blood. The nucleotides are TGTGCCATCAGTGAGTCGATTTGGGGCGGCAATGAGCAGTTCTTC. Its translation is CAISESIWGGNEQFF.